Listed here are 20 T cell receptor beta chains from one sample, sequenced in a study of shared clonotypes between healthy human individuals. Assay used: immunoSEQ multiplex PCR; TCRdb lists only in-frame clones, some missing. The sample records roughly 700,000 clones, 74% being singletons. The specimen was memory CD4+ T cells sorted from blood. This sample's subset: CD45RA-negative fraction. The source of these receptors is a woman under 40 in good health.

The CDR3 coding sequence is TGTGCCAGCAGTCCCCTGTTTGCTTATGGGAGCTGGGAGACCCAGTACTTC. As protein: CASSPLFAYGSWETQYF. The chain joins TRBV28 to TRBJ2-5; a possible D gene is TRBD2 (5 bases). The CDR3 sequence is 17 residues long. Looked up from germline, CDR1 is MDHEN and CDR2 is SYDVKM. Trimming removed 5 bases at V and 5 bases at J, with 24 bases between.

This chain connects TRBV7-6 to TRBJ1-1; TRBD1 matches 8 bases. Per germline, CDR1 SGHVS and CDR2 FNYEAQ. CDR3 length: 13 residues. The V gene end was trimmed by 5 bases and the J gene end by 7 bases; junction bases not matched to a gene: 6. For the CDR3, the DNA is TGTGCCAGCAGCGGCCGACAGGGGAATGAAGCTTTCTTT. This sequence encodes CASSGRQGNEAFF.

A remark on this clone: The sample has other DNA sequences that encode this CDR3 too. V usage is TRBV4-1 and J usage is TRBJ1-1; D remains unclear. CDR3 length: 14 residues. Trimming took 3 bases from V and 1 from J, leaving 9 bases between them. Germline CDR1 reads MGHRA; CDR2 reads YSYEKL. CDR3 sequence (DNA): TGCGCCAGCAGCCAGCCACAGAGGAACACTGAAGCTTTCTTT. Translating gives CASSQPQRNTEAFF.

V and J are TRBV2 and TRBJ2-1, with D possibly called TRBD1 or TRBD2 (5 bases each). The germline V gene encodes CDR1 SNHLY and CDR2 FYNNEI. The V gene lost 8 bases and the J gene lost 10 bases, with 15 bases spanning the gap. The CDR3 spans 12 residues. The CDR3 loop is CASRLGRGEQFF. CDR3 DNA: TGTGCCAGCCGGTTGGGGCGAGGGGAGCAGTTCTTC.

Comment on this clone: A read error is the likely source, as a far larger clone sits one nucleotide away. Other DNA variants within this sample encode the same CDR3. This sequence joins TRBV5-4 and TRBJ2-5, with 7 bases fitting TRBD1. CDR3 size: 14 residues. Trimming at V came to 0 bases and at J to 5 bases, leaving 4 bases not matched to a gene. The germline V gene encodes CDR1 SGHNT and CDR2 YYREEE (reference sequence). CDR3 DNA sequence: TGTGCCAGCAGCTTGGAAAGGGGGCGGGAGACCCAGTACTTC. This encodes CASSLERGRETQYF.

V gene TRBV6-5 combines with J gene TRBJ2-5, with D possibly being TRBD1 or TRBD2 (5 bases each). Gene TRBJ2-7 matches the end of the DNA better, so the J call may be wrong. This CDR3 spans 14 amino acids. Germline V gene sequence: CDR1 MNHEY, CDR2 SVGAGI. The CDR3 reads CASSPRDAGYEQYF. For the CDR3, the DNA is TGTGCCAGCAGCCCGAGGGACGCCGGCTACGAGCAGTACTTC.

This clone has only one observation. V and J are TRBV5-6 and TRBJ1-2; D is possibly TRBD1 (6 bases). Germline loops: CDR1 SGHDT, CDR2 YYEEEE. V was trimmed by 1 base and J by 4 bases, leaving 14 bases between them. This CDR3 contains 15 residues. Written as DNA, the CDR3 is TGTGCCAGCAGCTTGTGGGCCGGGACACTCTATGGCTACACCTTC. Its translation is CASSLWAGTLYGYTF. Filled out from reference TRBV5-6 and TRBJ1-2, the complete variable domain reads DAGVTQSPTHLIKTRGQQVTLRCSPKSGHDTVSWYQQALGQGPQFIFQYYEEEERQRGNFPDRFSGHQFPNYSSELNVNALLLGDSALYLCASSLWAGTLYGYTFGSGTRLTVV.

As DNA, the CDR3 is TGTGCCAGCAGGACACTGACTGGACCCTACGAGCAGTACTTC. It encodes CASRTLTGPYEQYF. V and J are TRBV11-2 and TRBJ2-7; D is uncertain. Germline CDR1 reads SGHAT; CDR2 reads FQNNGV. The CDR3 has 14 residues. V shed 6 bases and J shed 2 bases, with 14 bases lying between them.

Of note for this clone: Other DNA sequences of this sample code for an identical CDR3. The V call is TRBV5-1, the J call TRBJ2-3, with D maybe TRBD2 (6 bases). This CDR3 contains 14 residues. Per the germline V gene, CDR1 is SGHRS and CDR2 is YFSETQ. The V end was cut by 0 bases, the J end by 3 bases, with 8 bases between. CDR3 DNA: TGCGCCAGCAGCTTGGGAGGGAGGACAGATACGCAGTATTTT. It codes for CASSLGGRTDTQYF.

The genes are TRBV21-1 and TRBJ2-3; no check of the table's D call, TRBD2, against the DNA was made. TRBV21-1 corresponds to a pseudogene. CDR3 length: 14 amino acids. The CDR3 DNA reads TGTGCCAGCAGCAAAGGCCCCGCGCCAGATACGCAGTATTTT. This gives the protein CASSKGPAPDTQYF.

CDR3 region: CASSFIQGYNQPQHF. As DNA, the CDR3 is TGTGCCAGTAGCTTCATACAGGGTTACAATCAGCCCCAGCATTTT. The chain links TRBV19 to TRBJ1-5; D is possibly TRBD1 (6 bases). The V and J ends lost 6 bases and 3 bases respectively, with 15 bases between them. This CDR3 contains 15 residues. Looked up from germline, CDR1 is LNHDA and CDR2 is SQIVND (reference sequence).

V usage is TRBV5-1 and J usage is TRBJ2-1; either TRBD1 or TRBD2 may fit D (6 bases each). The CDR3 runs 13 residues. Germline-derived CDR1 and CDR2 are SGHRS and YFSETQ. Trimming took off 3 bases at V and 7 bases at J, with 11 bases between the two ends. The chain's CDR3 is CASSSPGANEQFF. The CDR3 DNA reads as TGCGCCAGCAGCTCTCCGGGGGCGAATGAGCAGTTCTTC.

The table lists this clone with a few counts. This chain joins TRBV5-6 and TRBJ2-1; 7 bases are shared with TRBD2. Trimming removed 1 base from V and 3 bases from J; junction bases left unmatched: 4. The CDR3 length is 15 residues. The germline gives CDR1 SGHDT, CDR2 YYEEEE. CDR3 DNA: TGTGCCAGCAGCTTGTGGAGCGGGGACTACAATGAGCAGTTCTTC. The encoded protein is CASSLWSGDYNEQFF.

The rearrangement uses TRBV30 and TRBJ2-5; D assignment may be TRBD1 or TRBD2 (6 bases each). V dropped 5 bases and J dropped 7 bases, with 20 bases sitting between them. From germline, CDR1 is GTSNPN and CDR2 SVGIG (reference sequence). This CDR3 is 14 amino acids long. The CDR3 spells CAWAGGQVGVTQYF. The CDR3 coding sequence is TGTGCCTGGGCTGGGGGGCAGGTCGGTGTGACCCAGTACTTC.

The rearrangement joins TRBV5-1 to TRBJ2-7; 8 bases are a match to TRBD1. Losses at the gene ends were 0 bases for V and 2 bases for J; bases not matched to a gene: 10. Germline V gene lookup returns CDR1 SGHRS and CDR2 YFSETQ. This CDR3 comprises 17 residues. The CDR3 loop is CASSLGSDRTGPYEQYF. The DNA of the CDR3 is TGCGCCAGCAGCTTGGGGAGTGATCGGACAGGGCCCTACGAGCAGTACTTC.

J is TRBJ1-4 and V is TRBV6-1; TRBD1 is a possible D gene (5 bases). The germline CDR1 and CDR2 sequences are MNHNS and SASEGT. The CDR3 has 15 residues. V was clipped by 8 bases and J by 0 bases, with 13 bases between them. CDR3 nucleotides: TGTGCCAGCGGGGACGGCCCTGCAACTAATGAAAAACTGTTTTTT. Protein sequence: CASGDGPATNEKLFF.

The gene calls are TRBV28 and TRBJ1-2, with D perhaps TRBD1 (5 bases). The CDR3 extends over 13 amino acids. CDR1 is MDHEN, CDR2 SYDVKM, per germline. V lost 1 base and J 7 bases, leaving 10 bases between the germline ends. The CDR3 region is CASSLFQGGGYTF. The CDR3 DNA reads TGTGCCAGCAGTTTATTCCAGGGTGGTGGCTACACCTTC.

The chain couples TRBV5-4 to TRBJ2-7; D remains ambiguous. The CDR3 totals 13 residues. The V end was cut by 2 bases, the J end by 0 bases, with 6 bases between. Germline V gives CDR1 SGHNT, CDR2 YYREEE (reference sequence). As DNA, the CDR3 is TGTGCCAGCAGCTTTTACAGCTCCTACGAGCAGTACTTC. Translation gives CASSFYSSYEQYF.

This chain connects TRBV4-2 to TRBJ2-3, with 8 bases fitting TRBD2. The CDR3 has 17 amino acids. After removal of 1 base from V and 1 base from J, the junction contained 7 bases not matched to a gene. Germline V CDR1 and CDR2: LGHNA, YNFKEQ. This CDR3 is CASSQVSSGRRTDTQYF. CDR3 in DNA: TGTGCCAGCAGCCAAGTAAGCAGCGGGAGACGCACAGATACGCAGTATTTT.

This clone was counted a few times. The chain combines TRBV21-1 with TRBJ2-7; TRBD2 reflects the table's D call only, with no check against the DNA. TRBV21-1 is shown as a pseudogene. The CDR3 loop spans 17 amino acids. The CDR3 loop is CASSKGVPGGPHYEQYF. The CDR3 DNA is TGTGCCAGCAGCAAAGGGGTTCCGGGAGGGCCTCACTACGAGCAGTACTTC.